One sample yielded the 26 T cell receptor beta chains listed below, sequenced in a study of CD8 T cells in ankylosing spondylitis. No antigen has been assigned to these receptors. Broader study findings: In ankylosing spondylitis blood, a motif of fewer than 10 highly homologous TCR beta variants appeared characteristic.

One entry per CDR3 protein results from TCRdb running MiXCR on the 5' RACE reads. The profile shows about 330,000 distinct CDR3 sequences, roughly 8% of them singletons. The sample consisted of blood, either unsorted or a sorted T cell fraction (not recorded which). These receptors originate from a male donor with ankylosing spondylitis.

The J gene is TRBJ2-5, the V gene TRBV6-1; D is unclear. CDR3 size: 13 residues. Germline loops: CDR1 MNHNS, CDR2 SASEGT. V gave up 5 bases and J gave up 2 bases, with 9 bases separating them. CDR3 nucleotide sequence: TGTGCCAGCAGTCCCACGATTCAAGAGACCCAGTACTTC. This codes for CASSPTIQETQYF.

The chain links TRBV5-1 to TRBJ2-7, with TRBD1 identical over 8 bases. CDR1 and CDR2 (germline): SGHRS, YFSETQ. V lost 3 bases, J lost 0 bases, and 8 bases stayed unmatched. The CDR3 covers 16 residues. CDR3 bases: TGCGCCAGCAGCTCAGGACCGGGACAGGTCTCCTACGAGCAGTACTTC. Protein: CASSSGPGQVSYEQYF.

In its sample, this clonotype was seen many times. The chain carries TRBV7-9 and TRBJ2-1; 10 bases are shared with TRBD2. The J segment lost 2 bases and the V segment lost 4 bases, leaving 2 bases of the junction unmatched. CDR1 is SEHNR, CDR2 FQNEAQ, per germline (reference sequence). This CDR3 spans 15 amino acids. For the CDR3, the DNA is TGTGCCAGCAGCTCTAGCGGGAGCGCCTACAATGAGCAGTTCTTC. It encodes CASSSSGSAYNEQFF.

The sample holds a few counts of this clonotype. The chain joins TRBV6-1 to TRBJ1-2, with a possible D match to TRBD1 (6 bases). V was shortened by 5 bases and J by 9 bases, with 16 bases between the two germline ends. The CDR3 totals 13 residues. Germline V CDR1 and CDR2: MNHNS, SASEGT. CDR3 nucleotides: TGTGCCAGCAGTACCACAGGGTACCCGCGCTACACCTTC. Residues: CASSTTGYPRYTF.

This clonotype has ten or more counts. This chain connects TRBV29-1 to TRBJ2-1, with 8 nucleotides matching TRBD2. The V gene's germline CDR1 is SQVTM and CDR2 ANQGSEA. CDR3 size: 15 residues. Losses at the gene ends were 6 bases for V and 4 bases for J; bases not matched to a gene: 11. CDR3 loop: CSVPRRGGRYNEQFF. The CDR3 nucleotides read TGCAGCGTCCCCAGACGGGGCGGGAGGTACAATGAGCAGTTCTTC.

This clonotype was seen many times. The chain combines TRBV20-1 with TRBJ2-3; no clear D gene. The CDR3 runs to 12 residues. Germline V gene sequence: CDR1 DFQATT, CDR2 SNEGSKA (reference sequence). V lost 1 base, J lost 5 bases, and 7 bases lay in between. The DNA for the CDR3 is TGCAGTGCTAGAGGGAGTGGAGATACGCAGTATTTT. Encoded protein: CSARGSGDTQYF.

V gene TRBV7-9 combines with J gene TRBJ1-6; no firm D call. The CDR3 sequence is 14 residues long. Trimming shortened V by 1 base and J by 5 bases, and 6 bases separated the two germline ends. Per germline, CDR1 SEHNR and CDR2 FQNEAQ (reference sequence). The CDR3 sequence is CASSLVGNNSPLHF. CDR3 nucleotide sequence: TGTGCCAGCAGCTTAGTCGGGAATAATTCACCCCTCCACTTT.

The rearrangement uses TRBV5-1 and TRBJ1-2, with D hard to call. The germline V gene encodes CDR1 SGHRS and CDR2 YFSETQ. Deletions cut 4 bases from V and 5 bases from J, with 12 bases between. The CDR3 spans 13 residues. CDR3 nucleotides: TGCGCCAGCAGCCTCCGCCGGGAATATGGCTACACCTTC. Translation: CASSLRREYGYTF.

Only a few counts were recorded for this clonotype. V and J are TRBV10-3 and TRBJ2-7; D not certain. Trimming pared 6 bases from V and 6 bases from J, leaving 12 bases between. Germline V lookup: CDR1 ENHRY, CDR2 SYGVKD. The CDR3 length is 12 residues. The CDR3 is CAIRAPESEQYF. The CDR3, as DNA: TGTGCCATCAGAGCGCCGGAGTCCGAGCAGTACTTC.

There are a few counts of this clonotype. V usage is TRBV4-2 and J usage is TRBJ1-2; 7 bases match TRBD1. There are 14 residues in the CDR3. Germline assignment: CDR1 LGHNA and CDR2 YNFKEQ. J was trimmed by 7 bases and V by 0 bases; bases with no gene match: 5. The CDR3 protein is CASSQDLGGVGYTF. CDR3 nucleotide sequence: TGTGCCAGCAGCCAAGATTTAGGGGGCGTTGGCTACACCTTC.

The V call is TRBV5-1, the J call TRBJ2-7; 14 nucleotides line up with TRBD2. CDR1 and CDR2 from the germline V gene are SGHRS and YFSETQ. The CDR3 spans 20 residues. V was pared by 4 bases and J by 2 bases, with 17 bases of the junction left unmatched. CDR3 sequence: CASSTGLAGAWREKTYEQYF. CDR3 sequence (DNA): TGCGCCAGCAGCACGGGACTAGCGGGAGCGTGGAGGGAAAAGACCTACGAGCAGTACTTC.

This clonotype was detected only a few times. The chain carries TRBV6-5 and TRBJ1-5; TRBD1 agrees at 8 bases. With 4 bases clipped from V and 4 bases from J, the junction kept 3 bases outside the gene matches. Germline assignment: CDR1 MNHEY and CDR2 SVGAGI. The CDR3 has 14 amino acids. The CDR3 coding sequence is TGTGCCAGCAGTTCGGGACAGGCGAATCAGCCCCAGCATTTT. Encoded protein: CASSSGQANQPQHF.

The rearrangement links TRBV11-3 to TRBJ2-7; D is undetermined. The CDR3 is 13 residues long. V dropped 6 bases and J dropped 0 bases, with 9 bases sitting between them. Germline CDR1 reads SGHNT; CDR2 reads YENEEA. The CDR3 here is CASSSRISYEQYF. The CDR3 DNA is TGTGCCAGCAGTTCCCGAATCTCCTACGAGCAGTACTTC.

The chain is built from TRBV20-1 and TRBJ2-5; D might be TRBD1 (6 bases). The CDR3 has 13 amino acids. The germline gives CDR1 DFQATT, CDR2 SNEGSKA (reference sequence). V was cut by 2 bases and J by 1 base, with 8 bases left in between. CDR3: CSARKDSQETQYF. The CDR3 region has the DNA TGCAGTGCTAGAAAGGACAGCCAAGAGACCCAGTACTTC.

The V call is TRBV11-3, the J call TRBJ2-5, with D tentatively TRBD1 or TRBD2 (5 bases each). CDR3 length: 14 amino acids. Trimming stripped 5 bases from V and 5 bases from J, with 15 bases between. Germline lookup yields CDR1 SGHNT and CDR2 YENEEA. The CDR3 spells CASSQLGWGETQYF. Here the CDR3 DNA reads TGTGCCAGCAGCCAGCTGGGCTGGGGGGAGACCCAGTACTTC.

This clonotype has only a few counts. V is TRBV28 and J is TRBJ1-5, with 7 bases matching TRBD1. The V gene's germline CDR1 is MDHEN and CDR2 SYDVKM. The junction had 9 bases not matched to a gene; V was cut back by 7 bases and J by 6 bases. CDR3 length equals 14 residues. The DNA of the CDR3 is TGTGCCAGCACGAGCAGGGGGGCGGTTCAGCCCCAGCATTTT. Translating gives CASTSRGAVQPQHF.

This clonotype turned up a few times. The chain recombines TRBV12-3 or TRBV12-4 with TRBJ2-7, with 7 bases fitting TRBD1. There are 13 residues in the CDR3. The J segment lost 1 base and the V segment lost 6 bases, leaving 3 bases of the junction unmatched. CDR3 sequence (DNA): TGTGCCAGCAGAAACAGGGGATCCTACGAGCAGTACTTC. It specifies CASRNRGSYEQYF.

In this sample, this clonotype turned up many times. The CDR3 DNA sequence: TGCGCCAGCAGTGTTGACAAGAACACTGAAGCTTTCTTT. Translation gives CASSVDKNTEAFF. The rearrangement links TRBV10-2 to TRBJ1-1; D call uncertain. This CDR3 has 13 residues. Between the trimmed V and J ends, which lost 4 bases and 1 base, there was a span of 7 bases. Germline CDR1 is WSHSY and CDR2 is SAAADI.

The CDR3 DNA sequence: TGCGCCAGCAGCCAGGGACTAGCGGGGGACCCATGGGGTGAGACCCAGTACTTC. Residues: CASSQGLAGDPWGETQYF. V and J are TRBV4-3 and TRBJ2-5, with TRBD2 matching 14 bases. Per germline, CDR1 LGHNA and CDR2 YSLEER. Trimming took 3 bases from V and 5 from J; bases not matched to a gene: 11. CDR3 length equals 18 residues.

This clonotype was picked up a small number of times. The genes are TRBV7-6 and TRBJ2-7, with 8 bases aligning to TRBD2. After removal of 1 base from V and 5 bases from J, the junction contained 10 bases not matched to a gene. The germline gives CDR1 SGHVS, CDR2 FNYEAQ. The CDR3 length is 16 residues. In DNA, the CDR3 is TGTGCCAGCAGCTTAGGCACGGGAGGGTCTTTTGACGAGCAGTACTTC. Translating it yields CASSLGTGGSFDEQYF.

This clonotype was found a few times. CDR3 nucleotides: TGCAGTGGCTATGGGGTCTATGGCTACACCTTC. Amino acid sequence: CSGYGVYGYTF. The chain combines TRBV20-1 with TRBJ1-2; D is undetermined. The CDR3 has 11 amino acids. Germline CDR1 reads DFQATT; CDR2 reads SNEGSKA (reference sequence). The V gene lost 7 bases and the J gene lost 4 bases, with 10 bases spanning the gap.

The chain uses TRBV28 and TRBJ2-7; TRBD2 is a possible D gene (5 bases). V was trimmed by 3 bases and J by 4 bases, leaving 22 bases between them. The CDR3 totals 17 residues. Germline CDR1 MDHEN, CDR2 SYDVKM. DNA for the CDR3: TGTGCCAGCAGTTTTGACCCCCTAGGACTTCTCAATTACGAGCAGTACTTC. Encoded protein: CASSFDPLGLLNYEQYF.

This rearrangement joins TRBV14 to TRBJ2-7; 8 positions match TRBD2. V was clipped by 4 bases and J by 5 bases; unmatched bases: 7. The CDR3 runs to 14 residues. Germline lookup yields CDR1 SGHDN and CDR2 FVKESK. Here the CDR3 reads CASSLSGALDEQYF. The CDR3 DNA reads as TGTGCCAGCAGCCTTAGCGGGGCCCTTGACGAGCAGTACTTC.

This clonotype was detected many times. The chain uses TRBV5-1 and TRBJ2-1, with TRBD2 matching over 8 bases. This CDR3 comprises 16 residues. The trim removed 7 bases at V and 0 bases at J, leaving 9 bases unmatched. Germline values: CDR1 SGHRS, CDR2 YFSETQ. The CDR3 loop is CASSRLASSSYNEQFF. In DNA, the CDR3 is TGCGCCAGCTCCAGACTAGCGTCTAGCTCCTACAATGAGCAGTTCTTC.

This clonotype has a handful of counts. This chain links TRBV20-1 with TRBJ2-2; TRBD1 matches 9 bases. The CDR3 has 15 residues. Germline V gene data show CDR1 as DFQATT and CDR2 as SNEGSKA (reference sequence). V lost 6 bases and J lost 0; bases outside the gene matches: 5. The CDR3 DNA is TGCAGTGCAAAAACAGGGGGCTCGAACACCGGGGAGCTGTTTTTT. Residues: CSAKTGGSNTGELFF.

This clonotype was seen a few times. The rearrangement links TRBV20-1 to TRBJ2-7, with D perhaps TRBD1 (6 bases). Germline V lookup: CDR1 DFQATT, CDR2 SNEGSKA (reference sequence). This CDR3 has 13 residues. The V end was cut by 6 bases, the J end by 3 bases, with 15 bases between. CDR3 protein: CSALSGTNYEQYF. In nucleotides, the CDR3 is TGCAGTGCCCTGTCGGGGACAAACTACGAGCAGTACTTC.